This TCR beta chain was captured by sequencing in a study of cytomegalovirus exposure and HLA in healthy donors. PCR involved 60 Vbeta and 13 Jbeta primers. Here immunoSEQ multiplex PCR was the method, and the copy in TCRdb shows in-frame clones only, minus some. The data hold 80,000 to 100,000 clones, with about four fifths observed a single time. The CDR3 loop spans 14 amino acids. Germline V gene lookup returns CDR1 SGHTA and CDR2 FQGNSA. V lost 5 bases and J lost 5; bases outside the gene matches: 6. Material for sequencing was PBMCs. V gene TRBV7-2 combines with J gene TRBJ2-5, with 9 nucleotides matching TRBD2. The sequence was obtained from a man between 35 and 55 years old in good health and CMV-seropositive. CDR3 loop: CASSRVAGGETQYF. The CDR3 DNA is TGTGCCAGCAGCCGGGTGGCGGGAGGGGAGACCCAGTACTTC.